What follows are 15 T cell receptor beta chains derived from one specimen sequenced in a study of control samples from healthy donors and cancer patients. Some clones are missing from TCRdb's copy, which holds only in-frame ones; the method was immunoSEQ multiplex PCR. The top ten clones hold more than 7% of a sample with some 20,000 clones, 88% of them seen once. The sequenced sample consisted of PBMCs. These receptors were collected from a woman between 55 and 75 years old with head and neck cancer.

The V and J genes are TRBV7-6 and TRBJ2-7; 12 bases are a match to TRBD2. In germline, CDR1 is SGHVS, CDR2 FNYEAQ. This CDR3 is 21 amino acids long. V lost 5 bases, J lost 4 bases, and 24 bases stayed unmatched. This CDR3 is CASSPRDGLGTSGYRGYEQYF. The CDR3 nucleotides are TGTGCCAGCAGCCCCCGGGACGGATTAGGGACTAGCGGGTATCGGGGGTACGAGCAGTACTTC.

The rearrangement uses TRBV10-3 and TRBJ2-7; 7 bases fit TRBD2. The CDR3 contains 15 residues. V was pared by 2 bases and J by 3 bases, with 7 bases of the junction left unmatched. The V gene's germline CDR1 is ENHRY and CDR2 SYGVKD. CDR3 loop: CAISEDAGRGYEQYF. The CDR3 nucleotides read TGTGCCATCAGTGAGGATGCAGGGAGGGGCTACGAGCAGTACTTC.

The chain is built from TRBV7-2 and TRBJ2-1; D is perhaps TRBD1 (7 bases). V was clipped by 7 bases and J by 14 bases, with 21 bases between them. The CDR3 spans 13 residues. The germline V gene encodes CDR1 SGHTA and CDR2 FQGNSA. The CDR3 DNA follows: TGTGCCAGCAACCATTACAGGGGCACGGGGGAGTTCTTC. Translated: CASNHYRGTGEFF.

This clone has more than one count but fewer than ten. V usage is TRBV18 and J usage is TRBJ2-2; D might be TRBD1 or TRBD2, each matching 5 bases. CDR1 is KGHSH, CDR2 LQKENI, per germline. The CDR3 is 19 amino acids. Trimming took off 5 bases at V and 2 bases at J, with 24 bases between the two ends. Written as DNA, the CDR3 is TGTGCCAGCTCAAGACTACAGGCCACAAATCTAAAAAACACCGGGGAGCTGTTTTTT. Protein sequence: CASSRLQATNLKNTGELFF. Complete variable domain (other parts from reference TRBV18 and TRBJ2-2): NAGVMQNPRHLVRRRGQEARLRCSPMKGHSHVYWYRQLPEEGLKFMVYLQKENIIDESGMPKERFSAEFPKEGPSILRIQQVVRGDSAAYFCASSRLQATNLKNTGELFFGEGSRLTVL.

CDR3 protein: CASSLFSGNTEAFF. As DNA, the CDR3 is TGTGCCAGCAGTTTATTCTCCGGGAACACTGAAGCTTTCTTT. The rearrangement joins TRBV27 to TRBJ1-1, with D hard to call. V lost 1 base and J 1 base, leaving 7 bases between the germline ends. The CDR3 spans 14 residues. Germline-derived CDR1 and CDR2 are MNHEY and SMNVEV (reference sequence).

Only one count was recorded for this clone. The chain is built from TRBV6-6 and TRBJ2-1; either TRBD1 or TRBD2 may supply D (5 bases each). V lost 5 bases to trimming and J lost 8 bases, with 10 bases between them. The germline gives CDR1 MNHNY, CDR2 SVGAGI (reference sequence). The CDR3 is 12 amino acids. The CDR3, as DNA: TGTGCCAGCAGTAGCTTGGGGGATGAGCAGTTCTTC. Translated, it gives CASSSLGDEQFF.

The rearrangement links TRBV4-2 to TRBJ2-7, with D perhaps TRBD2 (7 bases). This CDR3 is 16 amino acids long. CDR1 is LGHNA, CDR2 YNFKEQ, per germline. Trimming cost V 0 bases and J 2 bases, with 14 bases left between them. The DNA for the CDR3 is TGTGCCAGCAGCCAAGAGGGGGGGGCCCTGACCTACGAGCAGTACTTC. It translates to CASSQEGGALTYEQYF.

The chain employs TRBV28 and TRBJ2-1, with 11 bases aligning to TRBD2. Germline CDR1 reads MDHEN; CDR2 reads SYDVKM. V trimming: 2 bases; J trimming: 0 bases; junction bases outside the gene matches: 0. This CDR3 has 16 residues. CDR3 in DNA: TGTGCCAGCAGTTTACTAGCGGGAGGCTCCTACAATGAGCAGTTCTTC. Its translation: CASSLLAGGSYNEQFF.

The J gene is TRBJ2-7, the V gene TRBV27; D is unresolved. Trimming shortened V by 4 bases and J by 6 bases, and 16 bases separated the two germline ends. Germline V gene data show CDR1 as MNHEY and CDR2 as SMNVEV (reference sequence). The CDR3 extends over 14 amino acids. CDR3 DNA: TGTGCCAGCAGTTCGCAATTGGCGCAGGCCGAGCAGTACTTC. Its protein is CASSSQLAQAEQYF.

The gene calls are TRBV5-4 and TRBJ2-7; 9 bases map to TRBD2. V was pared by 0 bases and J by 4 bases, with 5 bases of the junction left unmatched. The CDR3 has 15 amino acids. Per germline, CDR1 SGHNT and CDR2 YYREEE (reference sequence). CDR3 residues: CASSLGLAESYEQYF. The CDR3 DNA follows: TGTGCCAGCAGCTTGGGACTAGCGGAATCATACGAGCAGTACTTC.

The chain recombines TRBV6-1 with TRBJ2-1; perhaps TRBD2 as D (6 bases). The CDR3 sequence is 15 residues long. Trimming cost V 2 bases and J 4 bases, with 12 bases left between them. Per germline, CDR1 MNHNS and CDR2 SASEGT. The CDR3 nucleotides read TGTGCCAGCAGTGAAAAAGCAGGGACTTACAATGAGCAGTTCTTC. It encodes CASSEKAGTYNEQFF.

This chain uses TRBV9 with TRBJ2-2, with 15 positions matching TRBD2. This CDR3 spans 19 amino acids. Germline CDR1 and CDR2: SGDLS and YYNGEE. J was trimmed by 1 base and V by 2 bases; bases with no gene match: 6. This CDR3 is CASSVGTSGRRENTGELFF. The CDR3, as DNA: TGTGCCAGCAGCGTTGGGACTAGCGGGAGGCGGGAGAACACCGGGGAGCTGTTTTTT.

CDR3 sequence reads: CASSLGRSDQETQYF. The CDR3 DNA follows: TGTGCCAGCAGCTTAGGCAGATCGGACCAAGAGACCCAGTACTTC. V usage is TRBV11-2 and J usage is TRBJ2-5; D is uncertain. The CDR3 length is 15 residues. V lost 1 base to trimming and J lost 0 bases, with 9 bases between them. Per the germline V gene, CDR1 is SGHAT and CDR2 is FQNNGV. Based on the CDR3 plus reference TRBV11-2 and TRBJ2-5, the full variable domain is EAGVAQSPRYKIIEKRQSVAFWCNPISGHATLYWYQQILGQGPKLLIQFQNNGVVDDSQLPKDRFSAERLKGVDSTLKIQPAKLEDSAVYLCASSLGRSDQETQYFGPGTRLLVL.

This CDR3 reads CASSSSGMQFF. The DNA of the CDR3 is TGTGCCAGCAGCTCTAGCGGGATGCAGTTCTTC. The rearrangement links TRBV7-3 to TRBJ2-1; TRBD2 agrees at 9 bases. This CDR3 region has 11 residues. Germline CDR1 is SGHTA and CDR2 is FQGTGA. The junction had 1 base not matched to a gene; V was cut back by 4 bases and J by 12 bases. The entire variable domain, with the rest obtained from reference TRBV7-3 and TRBJ2-1, is as follows: GAGVSQTPSNKVTEKGKYVELRCDPISGHTALYWYRQSLGQGPEFLIYFQGTGAADDSGLPNDRFFAVRPEGSVSTLKIQRTERGDSAVYLCASSSSGMQFFGPGTRLTVL.

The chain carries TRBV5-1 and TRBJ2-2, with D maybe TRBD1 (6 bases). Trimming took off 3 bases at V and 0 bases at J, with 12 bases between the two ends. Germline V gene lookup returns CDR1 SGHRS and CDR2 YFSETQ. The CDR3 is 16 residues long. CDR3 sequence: CASSSGQLTNTGELFF. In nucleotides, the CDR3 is TGCGCCAGCAGCTCTGGACAGCTAACGAACACCGGGGAGCTGTTTTTT. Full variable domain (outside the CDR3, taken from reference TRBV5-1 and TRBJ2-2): KAGVTQTPRYLIKTRGQQVTLSCSPISGHRSVSWYQQTPGQGLQFLFEYFSETQRNKGNFPGRFSGRQFSNSRSEMNVSTLELGDSALYLCASSSGQLTNTGELFFGEGSRLTVL.